A selection of T cell receptor beta chains follows, all from one sample in a study of blood T cell repertoires in COVID-19. Clones were read by immunoSEQ multiplex PCR, and TCRdb kept only the in-frame ones, dropping some. Of under 70,000 clones listed, more than 75% are singletons. Sequencing was carried out using peripheral blood. The source of these receptors is a man in his fifties with acute or convalescent COVID-19. Each CDR3 is given with its conserved first and last residue.

TRBV6-5 | CASSYGGGLNYNEQFF
TRBV19 | CASSKTGTQKEKLFF
TRBV6-2/TRBV6-3 | CASSAGTYFEQYF
TRBV29-1 | CSVEAPSEKLFF
TRBV11-2 | CASSPGRGSGNTIYF
TRBV4-2 | CASSQDIHDTQYF
TRBV6-5 | CASRLGQGVYGYTF
TRBV27 | CASSFLGVQPQHF
TRBV24-1 | CATSDFQLAGAGELFF
TRBV19 | CASSMTSGQILTSTDTQYF
TRBV11-2 | CASSLDPGDEQFF
TRBV10-3 | CAITPKGEVEQYF
TRBV19 | CASSISLTGGDGYTF
TRBV30 | CAWSVGGNQPQHF
TRBV5-8 | CAGGLAGFTGELFF
TRBV5-6 | CASSIGTVNTEAFF
TRBV24-1 | CATSGTGLAGADEQFF
TRBV30 | CAWASLAGVADTQYF
TRBV27 | CASSLRGLAGGYEQYF
TRBV6-5 | CASSLWDRGPNTIYF
TRBV25-1 | CASSVQGDTEAFF
TRBV11-3 | CASSYRRAVGNTIYF
TRBV6-5 | CASSSKAGGPHNEQFF
TRBV6-5 | CASQRQGDTGELFF
TRBV6-6 | CASSQQSGQLNTEAFF
TRBV2 | CASGGGLLNYGYTF
TRBV7-6 | CASSLGRRAGQPQHF
TRBV12-3/TRBV12-4 | CASRQNNSPLHF
TRBV19 | CASRGTSGGPQYF
TRBV6-2/TRBV6-3 | CASSYLTGGTEAFF
TRBV7-2 | CASSLKGLGQETQYF
TRBV15 | CATSSPRDRASYNSPLHF
TRBV11-3 | CASSKAGGPRSYNEQFF
TRBV6-6 | CASRPTVSGNTIYF
TRBV28 | CASSLVGQGASISGYTF
TRBV2 | CASSRTPGTYGYTF
TRBV24-1 | CATSDLTSANEQFF
TRBV5-1 | CASGTQGNSPLHF
TRBV7-9 | CASSPGHPNYGYTF
TRBV9 | CASSVGGQSSYEQYF
TRBV28 | CASSSRQGTHEKLFF
TRBV14 | CASSPGRLGAFF
TRBV5-4 | CASSQAQGNNEKLFF
TRBV10-3 | CAISARQEDGYTF
TRBV4-1 | CASSQDTTMADRAQPQHF
TRBV12-5 | CASGRHNEQFF
TRBV10-3 | CATLTSGGTDTQYF
TRBV7-9 | CASSLGALSNTIYF
TRBV14 | CASSRGGLAGAYEQYF
TRBV28 | CASPRDTQYF
TRBV19 | CASSGWGSPATNEKLFF
TRBV28 | CASSFDRGYGYTF
TRBV10-3 | CAIKRGDEQFF
TRBV19 | CASSIAVPTYNEQFF
TRBV24-1 | CATSDFGQIYNEQFF
TRBV7-8 | CASSPGQGGGYGYTF
TRBV3-1/TRBV3-2 | CASSLRQGPDTQYF
TRBV6-4 | CASSVVGGPGEQYF